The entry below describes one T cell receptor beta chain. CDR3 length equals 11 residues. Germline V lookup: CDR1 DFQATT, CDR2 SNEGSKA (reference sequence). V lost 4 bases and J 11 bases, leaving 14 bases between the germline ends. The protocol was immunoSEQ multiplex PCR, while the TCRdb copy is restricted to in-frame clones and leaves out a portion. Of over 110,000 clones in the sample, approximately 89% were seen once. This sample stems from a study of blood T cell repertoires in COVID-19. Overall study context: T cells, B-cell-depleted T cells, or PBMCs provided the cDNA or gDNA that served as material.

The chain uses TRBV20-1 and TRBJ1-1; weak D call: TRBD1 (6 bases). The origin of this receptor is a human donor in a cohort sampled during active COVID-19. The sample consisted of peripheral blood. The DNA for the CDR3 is TGCAGTGCTACTTCCGACAGGAAGGCTTTCTTT. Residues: CSATSDRKAFF.